The source of this T cell receptor (beta chain) is a study of T cell responses to AZD1222 COVID-19 vaccine. Study overall: Second doses were pooled across both intervals (about 4 or about 12 weeks). Study results and caveats: Spike-specific TCRs gained breadth and depth after people received two AZD1222 doses. Regions 160-218 and 743-854 held dominance among vaccine-associated CD4 TCRs, which spanned spike. The donor group comprised mostly white British people and more females; the analysis possibly underestimated clonal diversity.

As to this clone: Its target is not known.

Some clones are missing from TCRdb's copy, which holds only in-frame ones; the method was immunoSEQ multiplex PCR. Among approximately 70,000 clones listed, 75% to 90% were seen once. The CDR3 extends over 17 amino acids. The ends were cut back, 0 bases at V and 5 bases at J, with 16 bases in the middle. CDR1 is LGHNA, CDR2 YNFKEQ, per germline. The sequence was collected from an adult in good health. The sequencing used peripheral blood, collected on day 0 of AZD1222 vaccination. The chain has TRBV4-2 and TRBJ1-4, with D possibly being TRBD1 (6 bases). CDR3 protein: CASSQDPRTEHNEKLFF. The DNA for the CDR3 is TGTGCCAGCAGCCAAGACCCCCGGACAGAGCACAATGAAAAACTGTTTTTT.